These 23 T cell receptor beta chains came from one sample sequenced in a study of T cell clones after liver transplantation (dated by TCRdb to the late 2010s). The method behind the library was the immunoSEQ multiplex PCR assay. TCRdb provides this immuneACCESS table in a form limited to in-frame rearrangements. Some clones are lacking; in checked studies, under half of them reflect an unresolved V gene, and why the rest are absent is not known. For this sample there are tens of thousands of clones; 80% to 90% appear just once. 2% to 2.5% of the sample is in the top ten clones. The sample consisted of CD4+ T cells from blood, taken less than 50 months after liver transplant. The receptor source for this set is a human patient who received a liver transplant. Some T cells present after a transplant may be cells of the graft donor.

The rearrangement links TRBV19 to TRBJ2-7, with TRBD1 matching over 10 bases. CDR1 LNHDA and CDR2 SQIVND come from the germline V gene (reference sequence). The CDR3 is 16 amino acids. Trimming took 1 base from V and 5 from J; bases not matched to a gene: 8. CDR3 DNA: TGTGCCAGTAGTATAGTGTCGACAGGGGGCCTGGACGAGCAGTACTTC. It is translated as CASSIVSTGGLDEQYF.

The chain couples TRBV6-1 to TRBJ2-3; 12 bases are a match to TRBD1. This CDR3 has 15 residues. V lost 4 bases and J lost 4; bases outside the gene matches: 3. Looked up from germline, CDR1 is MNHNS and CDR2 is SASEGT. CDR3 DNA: TGTGCCAGCAGTGTCGGGACAGGGGGCCCAGATACGCAGTATTTT. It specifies CASSVGTGGPDTQYF.

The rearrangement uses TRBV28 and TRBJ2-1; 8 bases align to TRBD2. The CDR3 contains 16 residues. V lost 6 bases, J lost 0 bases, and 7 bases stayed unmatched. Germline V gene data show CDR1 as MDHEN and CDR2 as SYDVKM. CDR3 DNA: TGTGCCAGCAGGGATACTAGCGGAGGCTCCTACAATGAGCAGTTCTTC. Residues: CASRDTSGGSYNEQFF.

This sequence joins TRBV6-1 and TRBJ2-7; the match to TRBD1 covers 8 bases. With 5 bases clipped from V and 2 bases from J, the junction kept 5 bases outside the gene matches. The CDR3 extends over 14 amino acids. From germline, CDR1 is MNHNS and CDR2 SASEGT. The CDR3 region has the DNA TGTGCCAGCAGTACCAGGGGGCGCCCCTACGAGCAGTACTTC. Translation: CASSTRGRPYEQYF.

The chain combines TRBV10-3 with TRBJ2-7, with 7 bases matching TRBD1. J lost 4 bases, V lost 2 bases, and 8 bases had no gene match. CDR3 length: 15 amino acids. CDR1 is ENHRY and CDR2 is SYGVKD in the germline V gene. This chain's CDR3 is CAISELQQGEYEQYF. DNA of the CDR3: TGTGCCATCAGTGAGCTCCAGCAGGGGGAGTACGAGCAGTACTTC.

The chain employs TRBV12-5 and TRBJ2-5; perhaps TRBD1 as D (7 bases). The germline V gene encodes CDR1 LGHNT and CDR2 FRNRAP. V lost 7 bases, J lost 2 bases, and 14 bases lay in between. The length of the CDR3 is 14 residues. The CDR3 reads CASDTAGQQETQYF. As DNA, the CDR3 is TGTGCTAGTGATACCGCGGGACAGCAAGAGACCCAGTACTTC.

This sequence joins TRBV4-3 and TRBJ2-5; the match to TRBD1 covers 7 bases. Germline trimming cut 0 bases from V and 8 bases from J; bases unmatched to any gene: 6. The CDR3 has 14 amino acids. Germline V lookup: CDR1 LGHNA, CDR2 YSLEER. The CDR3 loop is CASSQERGPDTQYF. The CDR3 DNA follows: TGCGCCAGCAGCCAAGAGAGGGGGCCGGACACCCAGTACTTC.

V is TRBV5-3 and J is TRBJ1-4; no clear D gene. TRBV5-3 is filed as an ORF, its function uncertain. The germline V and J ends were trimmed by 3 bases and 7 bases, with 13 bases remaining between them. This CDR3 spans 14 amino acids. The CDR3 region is CARSWTDASEKLFF. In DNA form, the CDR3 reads TGTGCCAGAAGCTGGACGGATGCTAGTGAAAAACTGTTTTTT.

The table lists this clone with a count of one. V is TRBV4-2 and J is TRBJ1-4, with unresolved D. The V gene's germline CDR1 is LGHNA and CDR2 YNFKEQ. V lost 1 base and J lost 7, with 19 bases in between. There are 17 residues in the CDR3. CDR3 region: CASSQAVVSGRAEKLFF. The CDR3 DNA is TGTGCCAGCAGCCAAGCGGTAGTTTCGGGGAGGGCTGAAAAACTGTTTTTT.

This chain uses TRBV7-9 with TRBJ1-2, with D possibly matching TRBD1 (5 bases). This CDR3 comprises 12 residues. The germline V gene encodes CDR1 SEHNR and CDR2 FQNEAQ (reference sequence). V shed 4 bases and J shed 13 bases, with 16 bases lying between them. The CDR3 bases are TGTGCCAGCAGCTCCTCTGGACATGCCAGCACCTTC. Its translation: CASSSSGHASTF.

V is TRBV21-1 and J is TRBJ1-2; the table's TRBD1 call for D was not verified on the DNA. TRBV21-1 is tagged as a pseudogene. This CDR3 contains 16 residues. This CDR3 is CASSKVRTGRSYGYTF. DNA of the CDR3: TGTGCCAGCAGCAAAGTGCGGACAGGGAGGTCCTATGGCTACACCTTC.

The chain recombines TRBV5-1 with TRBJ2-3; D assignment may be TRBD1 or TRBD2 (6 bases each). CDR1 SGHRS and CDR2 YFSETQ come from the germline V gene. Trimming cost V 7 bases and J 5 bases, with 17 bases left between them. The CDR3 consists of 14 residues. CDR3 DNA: TGCGCCAGCTCCCGGGACACCGGGGGAGATACGCAGTATTTT. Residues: CASSRDTGGDTQYF.

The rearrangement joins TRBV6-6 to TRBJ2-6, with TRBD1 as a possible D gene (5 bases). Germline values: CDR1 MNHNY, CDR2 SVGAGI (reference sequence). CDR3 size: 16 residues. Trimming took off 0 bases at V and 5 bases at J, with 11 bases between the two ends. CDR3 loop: CASSYSGPLRANVLTF. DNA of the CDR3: TGTGCCAGCAGTTACTCGGGGCCCCTGCGGGCCAACGTCCTGACTTTC.

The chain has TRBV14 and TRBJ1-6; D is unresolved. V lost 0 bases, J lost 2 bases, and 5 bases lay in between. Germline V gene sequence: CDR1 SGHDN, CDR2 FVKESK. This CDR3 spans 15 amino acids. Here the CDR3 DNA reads TGTGCCAGCAGCCAAGAACTCGCCTATAATTCACCCCTCCACTTT. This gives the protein CASSQELAYNSPLHF. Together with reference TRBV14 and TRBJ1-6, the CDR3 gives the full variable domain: EAGVTQFPSHSVIEKGQTVTLRCDPISGHDNLYWYRRVMGKEIKFLLHFVKESKQDESGMPNNRFLAERTGGTYSTLKVQPAELEDSGVYFCASSQELAYNSPLHFGNGTRLTVT.

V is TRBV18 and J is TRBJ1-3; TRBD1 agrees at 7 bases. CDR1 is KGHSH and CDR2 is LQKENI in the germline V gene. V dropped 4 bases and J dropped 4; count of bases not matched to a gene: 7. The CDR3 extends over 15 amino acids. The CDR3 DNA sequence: TGTGCCAGCTCACTCAAGGGGGCTGTCGGAAACACCATATATTTT. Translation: CASSLKGAVGNTIYF.

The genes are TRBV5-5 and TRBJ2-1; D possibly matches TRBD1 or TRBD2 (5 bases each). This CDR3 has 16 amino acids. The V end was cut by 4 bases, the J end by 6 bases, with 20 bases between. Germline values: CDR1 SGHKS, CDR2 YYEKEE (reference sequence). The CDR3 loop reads CASSPTPGRTPNEQFF. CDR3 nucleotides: TGTGCCAGCAGCCCAACTCCGGGACGGACCCCCAATGAGCAGTTCTTC.

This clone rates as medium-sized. Written as DNA, the CDR3 is TGTGCCAGCCACCCCGGGTCCACAGATACGCAGTATTTT. Translating gives CASHPGSTDTQYF. The rearrangement links TRBV6-5 to TRBJ2-3; D is undetermined. V was trimmed by 8 bases and J by 2 bases, leaving 11 bases between them. CDR1 and CDR2 from the germline V gene are MNHEY and SVGAGI. This CDR3 contains 13 residues.

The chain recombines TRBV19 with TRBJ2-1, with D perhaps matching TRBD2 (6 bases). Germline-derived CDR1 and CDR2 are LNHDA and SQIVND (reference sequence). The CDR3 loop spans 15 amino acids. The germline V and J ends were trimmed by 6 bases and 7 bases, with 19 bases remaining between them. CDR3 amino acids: CASSRTGTRGNEQFF. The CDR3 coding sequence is TGTGCCAGTAGCCGCACGGGGACTCGGGGGAATGAGCAGTTCTTC.

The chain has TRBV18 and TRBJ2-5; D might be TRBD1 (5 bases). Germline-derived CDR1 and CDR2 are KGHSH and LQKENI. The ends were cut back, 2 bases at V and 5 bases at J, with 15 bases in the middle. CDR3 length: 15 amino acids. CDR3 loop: CASSPSGNGRETQYF. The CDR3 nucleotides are TGTGCCAGCTCACCATCAGGGAACGGGCGGGAGACCCAGTACTTC.

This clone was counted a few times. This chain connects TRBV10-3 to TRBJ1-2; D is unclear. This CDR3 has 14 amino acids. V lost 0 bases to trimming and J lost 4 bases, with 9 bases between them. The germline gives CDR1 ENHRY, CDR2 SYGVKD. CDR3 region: CAISESDGFYGYTF. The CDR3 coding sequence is TGTGCCATCAGTGAGTCTGACGGCTTCTATGGCTACACCTTC.

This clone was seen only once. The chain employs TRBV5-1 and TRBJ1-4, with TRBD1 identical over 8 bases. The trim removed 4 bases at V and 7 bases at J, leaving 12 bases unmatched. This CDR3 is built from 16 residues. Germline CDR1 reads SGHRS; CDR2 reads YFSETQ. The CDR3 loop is CASSLSPAGGREKLFF. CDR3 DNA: TGCGCCAGCAGCCTATCCCCCGCAGGGGGCCGTGAAAAACTGTTTTTT.

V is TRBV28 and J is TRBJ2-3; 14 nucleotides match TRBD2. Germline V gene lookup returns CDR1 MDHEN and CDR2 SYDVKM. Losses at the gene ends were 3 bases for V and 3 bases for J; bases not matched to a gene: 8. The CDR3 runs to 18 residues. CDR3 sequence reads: CASSFPGLAGEGTDTQYF. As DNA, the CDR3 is TGTGCCAGCAGTTTCCCGGGACTAGCGGGAGAAGGGACAGATACGCAGTATTTT.

Here the CDR3 reads CASQAPGVQETQYF. The DNA of the CDR3 is TGTGCCAGTCAGGCTCCAGGGGTCCAAGAGACCCAGTACTTC. The chain combines TRBV19 with TRBJ2-5; weak D call: TRBD1 (6 bases). The CDR3 contains 14 residues. V shed 8 bases and J shed 1 base, with 14 bases lying between them. The V gene's germline CDR1 is LNHDA and CDR2 SQIVND (reference sequence).